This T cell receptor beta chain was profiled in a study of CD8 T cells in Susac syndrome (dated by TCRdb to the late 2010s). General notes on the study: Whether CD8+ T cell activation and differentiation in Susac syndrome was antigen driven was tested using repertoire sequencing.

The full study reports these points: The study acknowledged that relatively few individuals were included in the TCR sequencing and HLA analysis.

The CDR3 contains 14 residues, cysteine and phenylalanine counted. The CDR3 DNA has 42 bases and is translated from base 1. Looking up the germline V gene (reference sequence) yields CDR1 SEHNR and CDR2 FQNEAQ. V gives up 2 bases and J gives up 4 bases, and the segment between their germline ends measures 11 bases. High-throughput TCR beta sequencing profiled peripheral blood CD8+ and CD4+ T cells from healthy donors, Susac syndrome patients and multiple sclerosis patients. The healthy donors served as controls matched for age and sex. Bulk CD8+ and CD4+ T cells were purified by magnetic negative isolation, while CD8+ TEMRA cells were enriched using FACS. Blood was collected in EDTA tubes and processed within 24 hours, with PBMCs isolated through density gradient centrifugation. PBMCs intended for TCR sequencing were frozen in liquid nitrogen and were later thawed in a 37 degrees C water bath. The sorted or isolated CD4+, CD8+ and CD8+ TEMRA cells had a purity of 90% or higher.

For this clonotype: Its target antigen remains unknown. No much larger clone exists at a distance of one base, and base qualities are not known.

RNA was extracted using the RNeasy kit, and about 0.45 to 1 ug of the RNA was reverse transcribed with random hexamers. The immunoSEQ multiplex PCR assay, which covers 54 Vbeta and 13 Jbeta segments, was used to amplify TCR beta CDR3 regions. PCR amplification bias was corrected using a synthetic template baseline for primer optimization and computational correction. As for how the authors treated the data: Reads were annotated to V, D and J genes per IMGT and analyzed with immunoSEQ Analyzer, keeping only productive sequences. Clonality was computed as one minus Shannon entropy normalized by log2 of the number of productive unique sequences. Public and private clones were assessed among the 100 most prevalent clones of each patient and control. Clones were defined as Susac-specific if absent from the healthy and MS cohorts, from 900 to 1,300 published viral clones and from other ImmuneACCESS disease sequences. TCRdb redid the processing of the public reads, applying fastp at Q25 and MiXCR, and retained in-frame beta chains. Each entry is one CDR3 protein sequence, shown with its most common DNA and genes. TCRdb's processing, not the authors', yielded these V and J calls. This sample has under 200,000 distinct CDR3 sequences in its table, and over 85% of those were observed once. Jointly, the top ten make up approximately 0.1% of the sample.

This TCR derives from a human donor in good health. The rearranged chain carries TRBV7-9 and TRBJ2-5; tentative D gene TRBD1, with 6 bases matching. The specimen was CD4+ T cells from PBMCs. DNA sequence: TGTGCCAGCAGCTTAACAGGGTTGGGAGAGACCCAGTACTTC. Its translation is CASSLTGLGETQYF.